This TCR beta chain is drawn from a study of beta chain features in type 1 diabetes. Expressed TCRB transcripts got sequenced, as all isolated RNA was reverse transcribed. The table came from immunoSEQ multiplex PCR; TCRdb's copy has only in-frame clones and leaves some out. This sample has roughly 38,000 clones, with 65% to 70% found just once. Sorting that relied on CD45RO/CCR7/CD25/CD127/CD95/CD27 yielded CD4+ naive, central memory, regulatory and stem cell-like memory cells. Findings and caveats of the study: In comparison with healthy donors, patients had naive, central memory and Treg TCRB repertoires that appeared more similar. Shorter TCRB CDR3s, moderately but significantly so, marked every one of the four CD4+ subsets in Type 1 diabetes patients.

Comments on this clone: The antigen is unknown.

V lost 6 bases to trimming and J lost 8 bases; unmatched junction nucleotides: 17. CDR3 length: 17 residues. Germline loops: CDR1 SNHLY, CDR2 FYNNEI. This TCR came from a man aged 30 to 45 with type 1 diabetes. Some clones in this sample may be carry-over from other donors' samples. The chain uses TRBV2 and TRBJ2-1, with 9 bases matching TRBD2. Material: Tregs from blood. The CDR3 protein is CASRRRAGGFSGDEQFF. The CDR3 region has the DNA TGTGCCAGCAGGAGACGAGCGGGGGGCTTTAGTGGAGATGAGCAGTTCTTC.